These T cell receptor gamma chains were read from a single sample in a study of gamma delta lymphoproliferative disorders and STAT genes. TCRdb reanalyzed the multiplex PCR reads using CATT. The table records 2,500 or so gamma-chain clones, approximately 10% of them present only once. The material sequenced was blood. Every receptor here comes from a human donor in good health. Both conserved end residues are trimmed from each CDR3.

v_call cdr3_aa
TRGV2 ATWEGKL
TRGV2 ATNWIKT
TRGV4 ATWGVKL
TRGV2 ATSWEKL
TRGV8 ATWDKKL
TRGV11 ACWIPYKKL
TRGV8 ATQGKKL